The 30 T cell receptor beta chains below all came from one sample that was sequenced in a study of T cell clusters in autoimmune cytopenias (dated by TCRdb to the late 2010s). The data were produced on an Illumina MiSeq. TRB rearrangements were amplified by multiplex PCR using a touch-down protocol with TRB-A and TRB-B primer pools mixed in one tube. TCRdb reprocessed the reads into one record per CDR3 protein sequence, lacking DNA. The sample table includes 9,500 to 12,000 distinct CDR3 sequences. The ten largest clones represent around a third of the sample. Per sample, roughly 250 ng of peripheral blood genomic DNA, about 38,000 genome equivalents, was used for TRB amplification. A further study also used this sample, focusing on T cell repertoires in aging, cancer and after chemotherapy.

The source material was peripheral blood. The receptors shown here come from a human donor in good health.

The chain employs TRBV30 and TRBJ1-1; TCRdb selects TRBD1, and the lack of DNA leaves this call unchecked. CDR3 size: 14 residues. Germline V lookup: CDR1 GTSNPN, CDR2 SVGIG (reference sequence). The chain's CDR3 is CARAGQGIYTEAFF.

This chain uses TRBV24-1 with TRBJ2-7; TCRdb's D gene call, TRBD2, goes unchecked for lack of DNA. This CDR3 is built from 13 residues. Germline CDR1 reads KGHDR; CDR2 reads SFDVKD. The CDR3 is CATSEGGNYEQYF.

The V gene is TRBV6-4, the J gene TRBJ2-1; TCRdb lists TRBD1, though no DNA is available to test this call. From germline, CDR1 is MRHNA and CDR2 SNTAGT. This CDR3 region has 13 residues. CDR3 sequence: CASSTGTTNEQFF.

The rearrangement uses TRBV5-6 and TRBJ2-7. The CDR3 loop spans 14 amino acids. CDR1 is SGHDT and CDR2 is YYEEEE in the germline V gene. The CDR3 spells CASSLGVYSYEQYF. The full variable domain, in which reference TRBV5-6 and TRBJ2-7 provide the parts outside the CDR3, is DAGVTQSPTHLIKTRGQQVTLRCSPKSGHDTVSWYQQALGQGPQFIFQYYEEEERQRGNFPDRFSGHQFPNYSSELNVNALLLGDSALYLCASSLGVYSYEQYFGPGTRLTVT.

The J gene is TRBJ1-6, the V gene TRBV12-3 or TRBV12-4; TCRdb calls TRBD1, which cannot be checked without DNA. The CDR3 runs to 14 residues. The CDR3 region is CASSRDRGSSPLHF.

The V and J genes are TRBV5-3 and TRBJ2-7. TRBV5-3 is identified as an open reading frame with a role that is uncertain. This CDR3 has 12 residues. CDR3 in amino acids: CARSLGSLEQYF.

The chain uses TRBV5-1 and TRBJ1-2. Germline V gene lookup returns CDR1 SGHRS and CDR2 YFSETQ. This CDR3 is 14 amino acids long. Here the CDR3 reads CASSLQDSAYGYTF.

V gene TRBV5-6 combines with J gene TRBJ1-1; there is no DNA to check the TCRdb D call of TRBD1. Germline V lookup: CDR1 SGHDT, CDR2 YYEEEE. This CDR3 has 16 amino acids. This chain's CDR3 is CASSLRSDRVGTEAFF.

The gene calls are TRBV27 and TRBJ2-1; the TCRdb call, TRBD2, lacks DNA for checking. Germline assignment: CDR1 MNHEY and CDR2 SMNVEV (reference sequence). This CDR3 has 15 residues. The chain's CDR3 is CASLSGKSSYNEQFF.

J is TRBJ2-3 and V is TRBV6-5; there is no DNA to check the TCRdb D call of TRBD2. Germline CDR1 is MNHEY and CDR2 is SVGAGI. The CDR3 totals 15 residues. CDR3 residues: CASSYSAGGADTQYF.

V usage is TRBV5-5 and J usage is TRBJ2-7; without DNA, the TCRdb call of TRBD2 cannot be checked. The CDR3 is made up of 16 amino acids. Germline V gene lookup returns CDR1 SGHKS and CDR2 YYEKEE (reference sequence). CDR3 sequence: CASSPAAGGWGDEQYF. The variable domain in full, with the rest retrieved from reference TRBV5-5 and TRBJ2-7, is DAGVTQSPTHLIKTRGQQVTLRCSPISGHKSVSWYQQVLGQGPQFIFQYYEKEERGRGNFPDRFSARQFPNYSSELNVNALLLGDSALYLCASSPAAGGWGDEQYFGPGTRLTVT.

The chain has TRBV6-5 and TRBJ2-1; with no DNA, the TCRdb D assignment of TRBD2 cannot be verified. Germline assignment: CDR1 MNHEY and CDR2 SVGAGI. The length of the CDR3 is 15 residues. The CDR3 loop reads CASSYSLPSYNEQFF.

The V and J genes are TRBV27 and TRBJ2-7; TCRdb proposes TRBD1, but this gene call is untestable without DNA. Per germline, CDR1 MNHEY and CDR2 SMNVEV (reference sequence). The CDR3 contains 16 residues. The CDR3 region is CASSLGSGDRRYEQYF.

J is TRBJ1-1 and V is TRBV29-1; TCRdb outputs TRBD1, but without DNA this stays unchecked. The V gene's germline CDR1 is SQVTM and CDR2 ANQGSEA. This CDR3 comprises 11 residues. The CDR3 is CSIRQNLEAFF.

This clonotype is classed as medium-sized (0.01 to 0.1%) by frequency. This sequence joins TRBV11-1 and TRBJ2-7. This CDR3 comprises 14 residues. Per the germline V gene, CDR1 is SGHAT and CDR2 is FQDESV (reference sequence). CDR3: CASSLREVIHEQYF.

The chain joins TRBV19 to TRBJ2-3. CDR1 is LNHDA and CDR2 is SQIVND in the germline V gene (reference sequence). This CDR3 spans 14 amino acids. CDR3 sequence reads: CASSWMLSTDTQYF. Supplemented by reference TRBV19 and TRBJ2-3, the full variable domain reads DGGITQSPKYLFRKEGQNVTLSCEQNLNHDAMYWYRQDPGQGLRLIYYSQIVNDFQKGDIAEGYSVSREKKESFPLTVTSAQKNPTAFYLCASSWMLSTDTQYFGPGTRLTVL.

V usage is TRBV13 and J usage is TRBJ2-3. This CDR3 has 15 residues. Germline CDR1 and CDR2: PRHDT and FYEKMQ (reference sequence). The CDR3 protein is CASSLGLGGTDTQYF. The full variable domain, completed using reference TRBV13 and TRBJ2-3, is AAGVIQSPRHLIKEKRETATLKCYPIPRHDTVYWYQQGPGQDPQFLISFYEKMQSDKGSIPDRFSAQQFSDYHSELNMSSLELGDSALYFCASSLGLGGTDTQYFGPGTRLTVL.

The chain uses TRBV12-3 or TRBV12-4 and TRBJ1-6; TCRdb gives TRBD1 as the D gene, but with no DNA this cannot be confirmed. The CDR3 runs 15 residues. This CDR3 is CASSPPDGYNSPLHF.

The V and J genes are TRBV6-5 and TRBJ1-1; the D call of TRBD1 rests on TCRdb alone, since no DNA is present to check it. Germline V gene lookup returns CDR1 MNHEY and CDR2 SVGAGI. The CDR3 covers 16 residues. CDR3 sequence: CASRPYRGLMDTEAFF.

The rearrangement links TRBV6-5 to TRBJ2-5; TCRdb's assignment of TRBD1 cannot be checked, as there is no DNA. The CDR3 sequence is 17 residues long. CDR1 and CDR2 from the germline V gene are MNHEY and SVGAGI. CDR3 region: CASSFLLGQGVGETQYF.

The V and J genes are TRBV19 and TRBJ2-7; TCRdb's D call, TRBD1, is unchecked because there is no DNA. CDR1 and CDR2 from the germline V gene are LNHDA and SQIVND (reference sequence). The CDR3 is made up of 16 amino acids. CDR3 protein: CASSIVPRQAPYEQYF. Full variable domain (missing parts from reference TRBV19 and TRBJ2-7): DGGITQSPKYLFRKEGQNVTLSCEQNLNHDAMYWYRQDPGQGLRLIYYSQIVNDFQKGDIAEGYSVSREKKESFPLTVTSAQKNPTAFYLCASSIVPRQAPYEQYFGPGTRLTVT.

The chain employs TRBV12-3 or TRBV12-4 and TRBJ2-7; no DNA is available, so the TRBD1 call from TCRdb remains unchecked. CDR3 length: 14 residues. The chain's CDR3 is CASSFRAGAYEQYF.

This clonotype is deemed large (0.1 to 1%) by its frequency. V usage is TRBV30 and J usage is TRBJ2-2. This CDR3 has 15 amino acids. The germline V gene has CDR1 GTSNPN and CDR2 SVGIG (reference sequence). CDR3 loop: CAWSVGQVDTGELFF.

The chain is built from TRBV7-2 and TRBJ2-1; no DNA is available, so the TRBD1 call from TCRdb remains unchecked. Germline V CDR1 and CDR2: SGHTA, FQGNSA. This CDR3 contains 14 residues. This CDR3 reads CASSLIAGYNEQFF. Variable domain in full (rest from reference TRBV7-2 and TRBJ2-1): GAGVSQSPSNKVTEKGKDVELRCDPISGHTALYWYRQSLGQGLEFLIYFQGNSAPDKSGLPSDRFSAERTGGSVSTLTIQRTQQEDSAVYLCASSLIAGYNEQFFGPGTRLTVL.

The chain employs TRBV5-5 and TRBJ2-1. Germline V gives CDR1 SGHKS, CDR2 YYEKEE (reference sequence). This CDR3 spans 11 amino acids. The CDR3 sequence is CASSLDYEQFF.

The V call is TRBV19, the J call TRBJ2-7; absent DNA, TCRdb's TRBD1 call cannot be checked. The CDR3 has 12 amino acids. Looked up from germline, CDR1 is LNHDA and CDR2 is SQIVND (reference sequence). The CDR3 loop is CATGQMGYEQYF.

The chain links TRBV7-2 to TRBJ2-7; TCRdb names TRBD1, which stays unverified in the absence of DNA. CDR1 and CDR2 (germline): SGHTA, FQGNSA. This CDR3 is 13 amino acids long. The CDR3 sequence: CATGTATTYEQYF.

This rearrangement joins TRBV6-5 to TRBJ1-5; lacking DNA, the TRBD1 call made by TCRdb goes unchecked. The CDR3 loop spans 13 amino acids. The germline gives CDR1 MNHEY, CDR2 SVGAGI. The CDR3 spells CASSSGRGQPQHF.

This sequence joins TRBV13 and TRBJ2-5. The length of the CDR3 is 12 residues. CDR1 is PRHDT and CDR2 is FYEKMQ in the germline V gene (reference sequence). This chain's CDR3 is CASRELLETQYF.

This sequence joins TRBV27 and TRBJ2-6; TCRdb lists TRBD1, though no DNA is available to test this call. Germline V gives CDR1 MNHEY, CDR2 SMNVEV (reference sequence). The CDR3 is made up of 14 amino acids. The CDR3 here is CASGRGTGANVLTF.